This T cell receptor beta chain is drawn from a study of OX40 agonist ivuxolimab in advanced cancers. Anyone with autoimmune disease history or systemic immunosuppression was excluded. The data were produced by immunoSEQ multiplex PCR, yet TCRdb's version contains in-frame clones alone and is incomplete. This sample has tens of thousands of clones; about nine tenths occur once, and the top ten carry about a tenth. This clone has a single count. V was pared by 5 bases and J by 5 bases, with 22 bases between. CDR1 is SEHNR, CDR2 FQNEAQ, per germline (reference sequence). The length of the CDR3 is 16 residues.

The source was CD4+ or CD8+ T cells sorted from blood, collected in a trial of the OX40 agonist ivuxolimab. This clonotype was obtained from an adult with an advanced solid tumor such as melanoma, head and neck, liver or kidney cancer. The chain links TRBV7-9 to TRBJ2-7; D call uncertain. CDR3 amino acids: CASSPPTPLIRNEQYF. The CDR3 nucleotides are TGTGCCAGCAGCCCGCCGACCCCACTGATTCGTAACGAGCAGTACTTC. The whole variable domain, filled in from reference TRBV7-9 and TRBJ2-7, reads DTGVSQNPRHKITKRGQNVTFRCDPISEHNRLYWYRQTLGQGPEFLTYFQNEAQLEKSRLLSDRFSAERPKGSFSTLEIQRTEQGDSAMYLCASSPPTPLIRNEQYFGPGTRLTVT.